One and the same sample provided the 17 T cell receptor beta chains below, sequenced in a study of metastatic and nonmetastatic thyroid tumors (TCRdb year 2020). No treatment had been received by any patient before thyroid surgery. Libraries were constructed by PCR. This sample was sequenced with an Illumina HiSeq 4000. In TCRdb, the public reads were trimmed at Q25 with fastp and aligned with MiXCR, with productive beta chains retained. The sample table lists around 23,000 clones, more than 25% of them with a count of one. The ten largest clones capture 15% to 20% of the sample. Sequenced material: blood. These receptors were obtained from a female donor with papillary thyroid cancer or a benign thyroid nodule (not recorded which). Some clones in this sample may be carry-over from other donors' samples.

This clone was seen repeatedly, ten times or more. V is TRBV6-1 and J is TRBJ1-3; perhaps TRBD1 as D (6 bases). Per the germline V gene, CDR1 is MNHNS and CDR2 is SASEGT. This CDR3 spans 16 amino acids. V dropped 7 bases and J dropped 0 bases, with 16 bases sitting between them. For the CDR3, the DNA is TGTGCCAGCACCAATTACAGGGCTCTCTCTGGAAACACCATATATTTT. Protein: CASTNYRALSGNTIYF.

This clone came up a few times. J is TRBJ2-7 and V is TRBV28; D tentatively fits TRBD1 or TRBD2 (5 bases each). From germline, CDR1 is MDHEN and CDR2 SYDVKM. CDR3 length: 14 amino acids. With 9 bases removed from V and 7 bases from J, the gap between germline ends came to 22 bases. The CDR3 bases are TGTGCCAGTAGTCCGTGGTACAGGAGGAGAGAGCAGTACTTC. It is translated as CASSPWYRRREQYF.

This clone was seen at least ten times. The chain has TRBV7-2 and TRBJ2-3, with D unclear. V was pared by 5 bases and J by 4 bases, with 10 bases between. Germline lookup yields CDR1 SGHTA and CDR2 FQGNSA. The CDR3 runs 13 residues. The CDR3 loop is CASSHPSADTQYF. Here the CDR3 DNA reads TGTGCCAGCAGCCACCCGAGTGCAGATACGCAGTATTTT.

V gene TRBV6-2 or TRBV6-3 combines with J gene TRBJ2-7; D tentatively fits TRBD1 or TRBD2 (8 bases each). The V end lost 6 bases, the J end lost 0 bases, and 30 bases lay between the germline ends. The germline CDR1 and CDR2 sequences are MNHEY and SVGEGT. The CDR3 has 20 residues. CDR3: CASRPGQGISSSGPSYEQYF. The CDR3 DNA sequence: TGTGCCAGCAGACCCGGACAGGGAATATCGTCTAGCGGGCCCTCCTACGAGCAGTACTTC.

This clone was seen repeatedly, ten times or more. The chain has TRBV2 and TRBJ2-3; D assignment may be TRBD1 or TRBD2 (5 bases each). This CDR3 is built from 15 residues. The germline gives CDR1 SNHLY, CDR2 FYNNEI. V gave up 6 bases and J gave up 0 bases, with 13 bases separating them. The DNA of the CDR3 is TGTGCCAGCAGCCCGGGGACGGGTAGCACAGATACGCAGTATTTT. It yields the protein CASSPGTGSTDTQYF.

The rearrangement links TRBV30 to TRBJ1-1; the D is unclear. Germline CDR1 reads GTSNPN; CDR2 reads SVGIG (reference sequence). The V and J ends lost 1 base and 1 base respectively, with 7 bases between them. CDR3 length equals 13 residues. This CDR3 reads CAWSGRPNTEAFF. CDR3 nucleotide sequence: TGTGCCTGGAGTGGTAGACCGAACACTGAAGCTTTCTTT.

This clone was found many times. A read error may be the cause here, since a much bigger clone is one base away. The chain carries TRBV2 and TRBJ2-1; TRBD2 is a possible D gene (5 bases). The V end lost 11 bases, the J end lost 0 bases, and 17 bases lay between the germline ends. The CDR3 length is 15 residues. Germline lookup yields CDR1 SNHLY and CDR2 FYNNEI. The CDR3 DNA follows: TGTGCCGGCAAGGTCAGCGGACTCTCCTACAATGAGCAGTTCTTC. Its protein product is CAGKVSGLSYNEQFF.

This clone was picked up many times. The chain's CDR3 is CASSEFAGASYEQYF. In nucleotides, the CDR3 is TGTGCCAGCAGTGAATTTGCGGGAGCCTCCTACGAGCAGTACTTC. This chain links TRBV6-4 with TRBJ2-7, with TRBD2 matching 7 bases. The CDR3 is 15 residues long. The germline gives CDR1 MRHNA, CDR2 SNTAGT. Losses at the gene ends were 3 bases for V and 0 bases for J; bases not matched to a gene: 5.

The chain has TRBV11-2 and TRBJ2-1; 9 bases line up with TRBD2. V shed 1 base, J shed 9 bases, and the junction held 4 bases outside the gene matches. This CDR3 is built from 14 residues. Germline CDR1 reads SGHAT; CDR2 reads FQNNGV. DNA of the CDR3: TGTGCCAGCAGCTTAGGTCTAGCGGGATGTGAGCAGTTCTTC. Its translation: CASSLGLAGCEQFF. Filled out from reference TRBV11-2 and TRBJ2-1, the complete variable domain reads EAGVAQSPRYKIIEKRQSVAFWCNPISGHATLYWYQQILGQGPKLLIQFQNNGVVDDSQLPKDRFSAERLKGVDSTLKIQPAKLEDSAVYLCASSLGLAGCEQFFGPGTRLTVL.

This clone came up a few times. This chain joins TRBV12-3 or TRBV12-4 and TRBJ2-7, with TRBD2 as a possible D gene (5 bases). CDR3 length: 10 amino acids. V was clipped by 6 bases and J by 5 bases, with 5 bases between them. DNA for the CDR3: TGTGCCAGCAGCGGGGACGAGCAGTACTTC. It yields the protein CASSGDEQYF.

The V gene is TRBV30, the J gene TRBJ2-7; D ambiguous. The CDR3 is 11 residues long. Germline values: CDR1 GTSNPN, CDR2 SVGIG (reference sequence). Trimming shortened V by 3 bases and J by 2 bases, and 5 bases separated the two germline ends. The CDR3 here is CAWSGAYEQYF. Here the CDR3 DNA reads TGTGCCTGGAGCGGAGCCTACGAGCAGTACTTC. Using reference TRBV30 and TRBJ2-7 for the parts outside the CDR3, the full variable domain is SQTIHQWPATLVQPVGSPLSLECTVEGTSNPNLYWYRQAAGRGLQLLFYSVGIGQISSEVPQNLSASRPQDRQFILSSKKLLLSDSGFYLCAWSGAYEQYFGPGTRLTVT.

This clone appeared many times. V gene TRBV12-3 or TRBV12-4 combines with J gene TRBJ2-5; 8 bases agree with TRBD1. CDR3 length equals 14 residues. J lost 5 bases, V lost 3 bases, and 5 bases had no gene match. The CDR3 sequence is CASSFQTGVETQYF. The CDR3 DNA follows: TGTGCCAGCAGTTTCCAGACAGGGGTGGAGACCCAGTACTTC.

Here the CDR3 reads CAWSVGYTIYF. CDR3 coding DNA: TGTGCCTGGAGTGTAGGTTACACCATATATTTT. V gene TRBV30 combines with J gene TRBJ1-3; D unresolved. The CDR3 extends over 11 amino acids. Trimming cost V 0 bases and J 8 bases, with 5 bases left between them. The germline V gene has CDR1 GTSNPN and CDR2 SVGIG (reference sequence). Variable domain in full (rest from reference TRBV30 and TRBJ1-3): SQTIHQWPATLVQPVGSPLSLECTVEGTSNPNLYWYRQAAGRGLQLLFYSVGIGQISSEVPQNLSASRPQDRQFILSSKKLLLSDSGFYLCAWSVGYTIYFGEGSWLTVV.

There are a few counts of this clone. The CDR3: CASREQGPSGNTIYF. The CDR3 region has the DNA TGTGCCAGCAGGGAACAGGGTCCCTCTGGAAACACCATATATTTT. The genes are TRBV6-1 and TRBJ1-3; possibly TRBD1 for D (6 bases). Germline lookup yields CDR1 MNHNS and CDR2 SASEGT. The CDR3 consists of 15 residues. V was shortened by 6 bases and J by 0 bases, with 12 bases between the two germline ends.

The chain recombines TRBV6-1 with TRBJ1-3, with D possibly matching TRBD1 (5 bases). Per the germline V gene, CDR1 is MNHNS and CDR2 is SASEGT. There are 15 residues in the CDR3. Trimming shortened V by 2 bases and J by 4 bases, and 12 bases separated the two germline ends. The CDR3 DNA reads TGTGCCAGCAGTGAACAGGGAAAATCGGGAAACACCATATATTTT. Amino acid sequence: CASSEQGKSGNTIYF.

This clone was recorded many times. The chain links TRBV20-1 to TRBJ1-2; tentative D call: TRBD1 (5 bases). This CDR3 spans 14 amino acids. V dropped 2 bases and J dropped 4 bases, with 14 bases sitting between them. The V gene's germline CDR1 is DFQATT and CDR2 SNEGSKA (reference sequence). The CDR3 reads CSARRPQRGYGYTF. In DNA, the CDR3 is TGCAGTGCTAGACGTCCCCAGAGGGGCTATGGCTACACCTTC.

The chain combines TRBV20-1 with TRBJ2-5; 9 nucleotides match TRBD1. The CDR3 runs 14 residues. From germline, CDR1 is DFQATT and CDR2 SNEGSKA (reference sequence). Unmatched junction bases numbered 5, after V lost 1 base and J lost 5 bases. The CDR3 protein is CSARAGTGPETQYF. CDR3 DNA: TGCAGTGCTAGAGCCGGGACAGGGCCGGAGACCCAGTACTTC.